The sequence of this TCR beta chain was determined in a study of cytomegalovirus exposure and HLA in healthy donors. This clone was recorded a few times. This CDR3 spans 14 amino acids. Germline CDR1 is SGHAT and CDR2 is FQDESV (reference sequence). V trimming: 4 bases; J trimming: 5 bases; junction bases outside the gene matches: 6. PCR was performed using 60 Vbeta and 13 Jbeta primers. Repertoires were generated with immunoSEQ multiplex PCR, while TCRdb's copy carries only in-frame clones and drops some. Of 150,000 to 200,000 clones listed, around three quarters were seen once; the top ten hold 2.5%.

V and J are TRBV11-1 and TRBJ1-1, with 8 positions matching TRBD1. This receptor was obtained from a woman in her thirties in good health and CMV-seropositive. Sample: PBMCs. This CDR3 is CASSSYRGRTEAFF. The CDR3 DNA sequence: TGTGCCAGCAGCTCTTACAGGGGGAGGACTGAAGCTTTCTTT.